The clone carrying this T cell receptor (beta chain) was detected many times. Its antigen is as yet unknown. This sample is drawn from a study of human T cells and chemical hapten exposure. Findings and limits, study-wide: With DPC sensitization, TCRs exceeding 1 in 1000 frequency showed no change.

Trimming took 7 bases from V and 9 from J, leaving 19 bases between them. The length of the CDR3 is 14 residues. The library tagged each cDNA molecule with unique molecular identifiers. TCRdb called the RACE reads again in MiXCR, with one record for every CDR3 protein. The sample has some 65,000 distinct CDR3 sequences, around 6.5% seen once; the top ten hold about 3.4%. Time point given: healthy volunteer bleed at 6 weeks. Unfractionated whole blood served as the source for total RNA extraction. The sequence came from a female donor in good health. Some clones in this sample may be carry-over from other donors' samples. The sequenced material came from whole blood. The chain recombines TRBV12-3 or TRBV12-4 with TRBJ2-1; D may be TRBD2 (6 bases). CDR3 in amino acids: CASTAGRLNGEQFF. The DNA of the CDR3 is TGTGCCAGCACCGCTGGGAGGTTAAACGGTGAGCAGTTCTTC.